Listed here are 29 T cell receptor beta chains from one sample, sequenced in a study of T-cell reconstitution after alpha-beta-depleted transplantation in children. The TCRbeta library incorporated unique molecular identifiers. One entry per CDR3 protein results from TCRdb running MiXCR on the PCR reads. The sample has fewer than 400,000 distinct CDR3 sequences; roughly 25% are singletons. The sequenced sample was PBMCs, mostly from graft donor cells, obtained 180 days after TCRalphabeta/CD19-depleted stem cell transplant. The source is a male patient aged 5 to 17 who had a stem cell transplant for acute lymphoblastic leukemia, so the T cells may come from the graft donor.

The rearrangement links TRBV29-1 to TRBJ2-7; tentative D call: TRBD2 (6 bases). The CDR3 consists of 14 residues. V lost 6 bases and J lost 2, with 17 bases in between. The V gene's germline CDR1 is SQVTM and CDR2 ANQGSEA. CDR3 DNA: TGCAGCGTGTCTTACGGGGGTCATACCTACGAGCAGTACTTC. Translating gives CSVSYGGHTYEQYF.

In this sample, this clonotype turned up a few times. V is TRBV28 and J is TRBJ1-1, with 9 bases aligning to TRBD1. The CDR3 extends over 14 amino acids. Germline CDR1 MDHEN, CDR2 SYDVKM. With 5 bases clipped from V and 2 bases from J, the junction kept 3 bases outside the gene matches. CDR3 sequence: CASSTGGVNTEAFF. In nucleotides, the CDR3 is TGTGCCAGCAGTACAGGGGGCGTAAACACTGAAGCTTTCTTT. The whole variable domain, remainder taken from reference TRBV28 and TRBJ1-1, is DVKVTQSSRYLVKRTGEKVFLECVQDMDHENMFWYRQDPGLGLRLIYFSYDVKMKEKGDIPEGYSVSREKKERFSLILESASTNQTSMYLCASSTGGVNTEAFFGQGTRLTVV.

The sample holds many counts of this clonotype. The chain joins TRBV7-8 to TRBJ2-7; 8 nucleotides agree with TRBD1. This CDR3 has 15 residues. The ends lost 4 bases at V and 4 bases at J; junction bases unmatched: 9. The germline V gene encodes CDR1 SGHVS and CDR2 FQNEAQ. CDR3 region: CASSWGTGKTYEQYF. The CDR3 coding sequence is TGTGCCAGCAGCTGGGGGACAGGAAAGACTTACGAGCAGTACTTC.

This clonotype showed up just a few times. The chain has TRBV2 and TRBJ1-3; D not resolved. This CDR3 is 18 amino acids long. Trimming shortened V by 2 bases and J by 0 bases, and 17 bases separated the two germline ends. Per germline, CDR1 SNHLY and CDR2 FYNNEI. The CDR3 DNA reads TGTGCCAGCAGTGAACAGTCGGCCTTCTTTTCCTCTGGAAACACCATATATTTT. It codes for CASSEQSAFFSSGNTIYF.

There are a few counts of this clonotype. V usage is TRBV7-6 and J usage is TRBJ2-5, with a possible D match to TRBD2 (5 bases). The germline gives CDR1 SGHVS, CDR2 FNYEAQ. The CDR3 loop spans 13 amino acids. V lost 1 base to trimming and J lost 7 bases, with 10 bases between them. In nucleotides, the CDR3 is TGTGCCAGCAGCTTAGGTCCCAGCGGGACCCAGTACTTC. This codes for CASSLGPSGTQYF.

The chain combines TRBV5-1 with TRBJ2-2; D may be TRBD2 (5 bases). The CDR3 contains 14 residues. With 4 bases removed from V and 1 base from J, the gap between germline ends came to 8 bases. CDR1 is SGHRS and CDR2 is YFSETQ in the germline V gene. CDR3 sequence: CASSRTLNTGELFF. DNA of the CDR3: TGCGCCAGCAGCCGGACTTTGAACACCGGGGAGCTGTTTTTT. Full variable domain (missing parts from reference TRBV5-1 and TRBJ2-2): KAGVTQTPRYLIKTRGQQVTLSCSPISGHRSVSWYQQTPGQGLQFLFEYFSETQRNKGNFPGRFSGRQFSNSRSEMNVSTLELGDSALYLCASSRTLNTGELFFGEGSRLTVL.

This clonotype was recorded only once. This chain joins TRBV4-1 and TRBJ1-6; D unclear. In germline, CDR1 is MGHRA, CDR2 YSYEKL. The ends were cut back, 1 base at V and 7 bases at J, with 17 bases in the middle. The CDR3 is made up of 17 amino acids. Written as DNA, the CDR3 is TGCGCCAGCAGCCAAGGGATGGGAAGAAAAAAGAATTCACCCCTCCACTTT. It encodes CASSQGMGRKKNSPLHF.

V usage is TRBV20-1 and J usage is TRBJ1-6; D remains ambiguous. The ends were cut back, 2 bases at V and 0 bases at J, with 8 bases in the middle. CDR3 size: 15 residues. Germline loops: CDR1 DFQATT, CDR2 SNEGSKA (reference sequence). The CDR3 reads CSARSPSSYNSPLHF. In nucleotides, the CDR3 is TGCAGTGCTAGAAGTCCCAGCTCCTATAATTCACCCCTCCACTTT.

This clonotype has only a few counts. The chain joins TRBV19 to TRBJ1-1; 10 bases map to TRBD1. The CDR3 sequence is 14 residues long. Unmatched junction bases numbered 4, after V lost 3 bases and J lost 6 bases. The germline V gene encodes CDR1 LNHDA and CDR2 SQIVND (reference sequence). This chain's CDR3 is CASSMGTGASEAFF. The CDR3 nucleotides are TGTGCCAGTAGTATGGGGACAGGGGCATCTGAAGCTTTCTTT.

The chain joins TRBV2 to TRBJ1-1; no clear D gene. The CDR3 consists of 15 residues. V shed 3 bases and J shed 4 bases, with 15 bases lying between them. Germline loops: CDR1 SNHLY, CDR2 FYNNEI. This chain's CDR3 is CASSDHVVLGTEAFF. In DNA form, the CDR3 reads TGTGCCAGCAGTGACCACGTGGTCTTGGGCACTGAAGCTTTCTTT.

The chain carries TRBV18 and TRBJ1-5, with a tentative D call TRBD1 (5 bases). The CDR3 totals 15 residues. With 6 bases removed from V and 4 bases from J, the gap between germline ends came to 16 bases. Germline CDR1 KGHSH, CDR2 LQKENI. DNA of the CDR3: TGTGCCAGCTCTCAAACGACAGTACCTAATCAGCCCCAGCATTTT. This sequence encodes CASSQTTVPNQPQHF.

This clonotype turned up a few times. The V call is TRBV7-3, the J call TRBJ2-2; unclear D gene. This CDR3 contains 17 residues. CDR1 is SGHTA, CDR2 FQGTGA, per germline. Trimming removed 2 bases at V and 0 bases at J, with 13 bases between. As DNA, the CDR3 is TGTGCCAGCAGCTTAGAATCGCCCGGGCCGAACACCGGGGAGCTGTTTTTT. The encoded protein is CASSLESPGPNTGELFF.

This clonotype was counted only a few times. This chain connects TRBV10-3 to TRBJ2-5, with 7 bases identical to TRBD2. From germline, CDR1 is ENHRY and CDR2 SYGVKD. The CDR3 is 15 amino acids. After removal of 7 bases from V and 3 bases from J, the junction contained 11 bases not matched to a gene. The CDR3 loop reads CAIKGIAGLKETQYF. CDR3 bases: TGTGCCATCAAGGGGATAGCGGGTCTCAAAGAGACCCAGTACTTC.

The chain is built from TRBV7-3 and TRBJ2-6, with D perhaps given as TRBD1 or TRBD2 (6 bases each). Germline lookup yields CDR1 SGHTA and CDR2 FQGTGA. This CDR3 has 19 residues. V lost 5 bases and J lost 0, with 20 bases in between. The CDR3 spells CASSLGGGPPSSGANVLTF. The CDR3 DNA reads TGTGCCAGCAGCCTAGGTGGGGGGCCTCCTTCCTCTGGGGCCAACGTCCTGACTTTC.

This clonotype showed up just a few times. The chain has TRBV4-1 and TRBJ2-7; TRBD2 matches 8 bases. CDR3 size: 15 residues. The ends lost 4 bases at V and 5 bases at J; junction bases unmatched: 10. Germline CDR1 and CDR2: MGHRA and YSYEKL. CDR3 amino acids: CASSRLAGPGDEQYF. In nucleotides, the CDR3 is TGCGCCAGCAGCCGGCTAGCGGGCCCAGGGGACGAGCAGTACTTC.

Only a few counts were recorded for this clonotype. This sequence joins TRBV29-1 and TRBJ2-3, with a weak D call TRBD2 (7 bases). The germline V gene encodes CDR1 SQVTM and CDR2 ANQGSEA. The CDR3 covers 14 residues. CDR3 in DNA: TGCACCTTTTGCGGCGGGGGCCTCGCGGATACGCAGTATTTT. Translation gives CTFCGGGLADTQYF.

This clonotype was seen more than once but under ten times. The chain combines TRBV7-3 with TRBJ2-5; 9 bases match TRBD1. V lost 4 bases and J lost 5; bases outside the gene matches: 8. CDR3 length: 15 amino acids. Germline CDR1 reads SGHTA; CDR2 reads FQGTGA. Written as DNA, the CDR3 is TGTGCCAGCAGCTCCGGACTGGGACAGGGCGAGACCCAGTACTTC. Amino acid sequence: CASSSGLGQGETQYF.

The V call is TRBV12-3 or TRBV12-4, the J call TRBJ2-3; D is undetermined. Between the trimmed V and J ends, which lost 4 bases and 10 bases, there was a span of 9 bases. This CDR3 contains 11 residues. CDR3 in DNA: TGTGCCAGCAGTTCAGGCATGCCGCAGTATTTT. This sequence encodes CASSSGMPQYF.

Here the CDR3 reads CASSGQTGLWDEQYF. The CDR3 nucleotides read TGCGCCAGCAGCGGCCAGACAGGGCTGTGGGACGAGCAGTACTTC. The chain couples TRBV5-1 to TRBJ2-7; 7 nucleotides line up with TRBD1. The germline V gene has CDR1 SGHRS and CDR2 YFSETQ. The CDR3 loop spans 15 amino acids. V lost 4 bases to trimming and J lost 5 bases; unmatched junction nucleotides: 12.

This clonotype has more than one count but fewer than ten. The CDR3 DNA sequence: TGTGCCAGCAGCTTAAGGGAGGGCAATCAGCCCCAGCATTTT. It specifies CASSLREGNQPQHF. The chain employs TRBV7-9 and TRBJ1-5; D not resolved. The CDR3 runs to 14 residues. Per germline, CDR1 SEHNR and CDR2 FQNEAQ (reference sequence). V was clipped by 2 bases and J by 2 bases, with 7 bases between them.

The chain joins TRBV28 to TRBJ1-6; possibly TRBD1 for D (6 bases). The CDR3 loop spans 14 amino acids. V was pared by 3 bases and J by 7 bases, with 10 bases between. CDR1 is MDHEN and CDR2 is SYDVKM in the germline V gene. CDR3 in amino acids: CASSFGGANSPLHF. In DNA, the CDR3 is TGTGCCAGCAGTTTCGGGGGGGCAAATTCACCCCTCCACTTT.

V usage is TRBV3-1 and J usage is TRBJ2-1, with TRBD2 matching 15 bases. This CDR3 has 17 residues. Germline CDR1 and CDR2: LGHDT and YNNKEL (reference sequence). Trimming took 1 base from V and 9 from J; bases not matched to a gene: 7. The CDR3 region is CASSQGGLAGGLPEQFF. CDR3 bases: TGTGCCAGCAGCCAAGGGGGACTAGCGGGAGGTTTGCCTGAGCAGTTCTTC.

This clonotype has only a few counts. J is TRBJ2-7 and V is TRBV12-3 or TRBV12-4, with 8 nucleotides matching TRBD1. The length of the CDR3 is 14 residues. With 8 bases clipped from V and 0 bases from J, the junction kept 6 bases outside the gene matches. DNA for the CDR3: TGTGCCAGCCGGGACAGGCTATACTCCTACGAGCAGTACTTC. Protein: CASRDRLYSYEQYF.

The chain has TRBV6-5 and TRBJ1-1; 8 nucleotides line up with TRBD1. Losses at the gene ends were 4 bases for V and 5 bases for J; bases not matched to a gene: 12. The germline V gene has CDR1 MNHEY and CDR2 SVGAGI. The CDR3 sequence is 16 residues long. The DNA of the CDR3 is TGTGCCAGCAGTTCTCCGCCGACAGGGGCGGGTACTGAAGCTTTCTTT. Translating it yields CASSSPPTGAGTEAFF.

This clonotype was picked up a small number of times. The chain recombines TRBV4-1 with TRBJ1-5; 7 bases align to TRBD1. CDR1 is MGHRA and CDR2 is YSYEKL in the germline V gene. This CDR3 spans 18 amino acids. V trimming: 4 bases; J trimming: 2 bases; junction bases outside the gene matches: 14. CDR3 nucleotide sequence: TGCGCCAGCAGCCTTTCACAGGGGCCCGGCTTGGGCAATCAGCCCCAGCATTTT. This encodes CASSLSQGPGLGNQPQHF.

The chain has TRBV5-6 and TRBJ2-7, with TRBD1 matching over 7 bases. The germline V gene has CDR1 SGHDT and CDR2 YYEEEE. The CDR3 length is 12 residues. Unmatched junction bases numbered 1, after V lost 1 base and J lost 6 bases. The CDR3 protein is CASSLPGGEQYF. CDR3 sequence (DNA): TGTGCCAGCAGCTTGCCAGGGGGCGAGCAGTACTTC.

This clonotype was counted between two and nine times. The chain carries TRBV6-7 and TRBJ2-5; D is possibly TRBD1 or TRBD2 (5 bases each). TRBV6-7 is noted as an ORF with a role that remains uncertain. V was cut by 4 bases and J by 1 base, with 22 bases left in between. The CDR3 spans 18 residues. CDR3 sequence reads: CASSSPCRDEKSQETQYF. CDR3 nucleotide sequence: TGTGCCAGCAGTTCCCCTTGTAGGGACGAGAAAAGCCAAGAGACCCAGTACTTC.

The V and J genes are TRBV20-1 and TRBJ2-4, with 7 bases fitting TRBD2. From germline, CDR1 is DFQATT and CDR2 SNEGSKA (reference sequence). The CDR3 is 21 amino acids. Trimming at V came to 0 bases and at J to 0 bases, leaving 20 bases not matched to a gene. DNA of the CDR3: TGCAGTGCTAGAGATTGGGGTTGGCGGGAGTCCCGGAAATTAGCCAAAAACATTCAGTACTTC. Amino acids: CSARDWGWRESRKLAKNIQYF.

V gene TRBV6-4 combines with J gene TRBJ1-1, with D possibly TRBD1 on 5 matching bases. The CDR3 is made up of 15 amino acids. Germline V lookup: CDR1 MRHNA, CDR2 SNTAGT. V lost 0 bases, J lost 6 bases, and 14 bases lay in between. CDR3 protein: CASSDSPRVGSEAFF. CDR3 sequence (DNA): TGTGCCAGCAGTGACTCCCCCAGGGTAGGTTCTGAAGCTTTCTTT.